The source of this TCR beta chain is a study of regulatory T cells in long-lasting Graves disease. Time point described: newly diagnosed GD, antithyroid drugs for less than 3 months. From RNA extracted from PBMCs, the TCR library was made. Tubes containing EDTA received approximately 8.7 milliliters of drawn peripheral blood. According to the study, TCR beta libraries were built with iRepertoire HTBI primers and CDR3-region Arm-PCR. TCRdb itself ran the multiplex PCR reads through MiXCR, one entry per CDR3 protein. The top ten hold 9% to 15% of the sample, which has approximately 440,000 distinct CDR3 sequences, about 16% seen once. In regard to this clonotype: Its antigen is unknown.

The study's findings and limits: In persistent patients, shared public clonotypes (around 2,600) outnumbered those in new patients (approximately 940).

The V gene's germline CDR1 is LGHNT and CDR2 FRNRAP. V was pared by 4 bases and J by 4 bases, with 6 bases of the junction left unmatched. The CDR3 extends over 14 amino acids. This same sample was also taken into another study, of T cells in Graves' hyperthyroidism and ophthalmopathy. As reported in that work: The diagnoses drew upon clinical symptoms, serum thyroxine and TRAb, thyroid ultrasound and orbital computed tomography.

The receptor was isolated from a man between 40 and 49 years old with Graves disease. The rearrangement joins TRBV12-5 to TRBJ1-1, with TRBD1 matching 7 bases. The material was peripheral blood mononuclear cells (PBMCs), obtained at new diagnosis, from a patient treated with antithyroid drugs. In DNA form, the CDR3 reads TGTGCTAGTGGTTCCCCGACAGGGATCACTGAAGCTTTCTTT. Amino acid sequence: CASGSPTGITEAFF.